The 29 T cell receptor beta chains below come from one sample, sequenced in a study of OX40 agonist ivuxolimab in advanced cancers. Repertoires were generated with immunoSEQ multiplex PCR, while TCRdb's copy carries only in-frame clones and drops some. The table includes some 40,000 clones, around 85% detected once. The sample was CD4+ or CD8+ T cells sorted from blood, taken in a trial of the OX40 agonist ivuxolimab. These receptors were taken from an adult with an advanced solid tumor such as melanoma, head and neck, liver or kidney cancer.

The rearrangement joins TRBV5-5 to TRBJ2-2; 11 bases line up with TRBD2. J lost 2 bases, V lost 4 bases, and 7 bases had no gene match. This CDR3 is 17 amino acids long. Germline-derived CDR1 and CDR2 are SGHKS and YYEKEE (reference sequence). CDR3 residues: CASSTMTSGVNTGELFF. CDR3 coding DNA: TGTGCCAGCAGCACGATGACTAGCGGGGTAAACACCGGGGAGCTGTTTTTT.

As DNA, the CDR3 is TGTGCCAGCAGTCCCTCAGGGGGCGGCGGCTATGGCTACACCTTC. It translates to CASSPSGGGGYGYTF. The chain uses TRBV6-1 and TRBJ1-2; 8 positions match TRBD1. V gave up 5 bases and J gave up 4 bases; unmatched junction bases: 9. Germline V gene lookup returns CDR1 MNHNS and CDR2 SASEGT. The CDR3 has 15 residues.

The V gene is TRBV11-2, the J gene TRBJ1-2, with D perhaps TRBD1 (6 bases). CDR3 length equals 14 residues. Germline assignment: CDR1 SGHAT and CDR2 FQNNGV. V lost 2 bases, J lost 5 bases, and 12 bases lay in between. CDR3 nucleotides: TGTGCCAGCAGCTTACCCACAGGGTGGTATGGCTACACCTTC. This encodes CASSLPTGWYGYTF.

The chain recombines TRBV29-1 with TRBJ1-2, with D possibly matching TRBD1 (6 bases). With 6 bases removed from V and 3 bases from J, the gap between germline ends came to 14 bases. Germline CDR1 SQVTM, CDR2 ANQGSEA. The CDR3 totals 13 residues. The DNA of the CDR3 is TGCAGCGTCCAGTTACAGGGACACTATGGCTACACCTTC. Amino acids: CSVQLQGHYGYTF.

The chain uses TRBV29-1 and TRBJ2-7; TRBD2 matches at 8 bases. V shed 5 bases and J 7 bases; nucleotides not matched to a gene: 10. The CDR3 has 13 residues. CDR1 and CDR2 (germline): SQVTM, ANQGSEA. The CDR3 DNA reads TGCAGCGTTTCACCCTCGGGGGGGGGAGAGCAGTACTTC. Translating gives CSVSPSGGGEQYF.

The chain uses TRBV15 and TRBJ1-2; no definite D call. The CDR3 is 15 amino acids. V lost 5 bases to trimming and J lost 4 bases, with 17 bases between them. Germline CDR1 LNHNV, CDR2 YYDKDF (reference sequence). For the CDR3, the DNA is TGTGCCACCAGCCCTCACCGTCAGGAAGGCTATGGCTACACCTTC. This translates into CATSPHRQEGYGYTF.

The chain recombines TRBV7-2 with TRBJ1-3; D is undetermined. This CDR3 contains 15 residues. CDR1 and CDR2 (germline): SGHTA, FQGNSA. Trimming took 2 bases from V and 2 from J, leaving 10 bases between them. The CDR3 loop is CASSLRASPGNTIYF. For the CDR3, the DNA is TGTGCCAGCAGCTTACGTGCATCCCCTGGAAACACCATATATTTT.

The CDR3 bases are TGTGCCAGCAGCCCCAACAGGCCAGGGTCTAACTATGGCTACACCTTC. This gives the protein CASSPNRPGSNYGYTF. This chain uses TRBV7-6 with TRBJ1-2; the D gene is possibly TRBD1 (5 bases). V gave up 5 bases and J gave up 0 bases, with 16 bases separating them. The germline V gene encodes CDR1 SGHVS and CDR2 FNYEAQ. This CDR3 spans 16 amino acids.

The J gene is TRBJ2-7, the V gene TRBV4-1; D might be TRBD1 or TRBD2, each matching 6 bases. The germline gives CDR1 MGHRA, CDR2 YSYEKL. V lost 0 bases and J 4 bases, leaving 13 bases between the germline ends. This CDR3 is built from 15 residues. CDR3 nucleotides: TGCGCCAGCAGCCAAGAGAGGGTAGGGGGGTACGAGCAGTACTTC. Translating gives CASSQERVGGYEQYF.

This clone was observed a single time. In DNA, the CDR3 is TGTGCCAGCAGCATTACAGTGGTGGGGGAGACCCAGTACTTC. This translates into CASSITVVGETQYF. V is TRBV7-9 and J is TRBJ2-5; the D is unclear. With 5 bases removed from V and 5 bases from J, the gap between germline ends came to 15 bases. CDR1 SEHNR and CDR2 FQNEAQ come from the germline V gene (reference sequence). The CDR3 is 14 residues long.

The rearrangement links TRBV9 to TRBJ2-7; the D is unclear. CDR1 and CDR2 from the germline V gene are SGDLS and YYNGEE. This CDR3 region has 15 residues. Trimming cost V 3 bases and J 0 bases, with 13 bases left between them. In DNA form, the CDR3 reads TGTGCCAGCAGCGGGTTGACCCTTGCCTCCTACGAGCAGTACTTC. This codes for CASSGLTLASYEQYF.

This clone was counted between two and nine times. The chain links TRBV6-1 to TRBJ1-2, with D unclear. The V and J ends lost 4 bases and 4 bases respectively, with 10 bases between them. Germline CDR1 is MNHNS and CDR2 is SASEGT. The CDR3 is made up of 13 amino acids. The CDR3 loop is CASSVETVYGYTF. The CDR3 DNA reads TGTGCCAGCAGTGTCGAGACCGTCTATGGCTACACCTTC.

DNA of the CDR3: TGCGCCAGCAGCACTCTCTCTAGGGCTGAAGCTTTCTTT. It is translated as CASSTLSRAEAFF. The J gene is TRBJ1-1, the V gene TRBV4-1; D uncertain. V shed 5 bases and J shed 6 bases, with 13 bases lying between them. Germline CDR1 and CDR2: MGHRA and YSYEKL. This CDR3 is 13 amino acids long.

The genes are TRBV30 and TRBJ2-1; D not certain. The CDR3 loop spans 12 amino acids. Germline-derived CDR1 and CDR2 are GTSNPN and SVGIG (reference sequence). The V and J ends lost 1 base and 9 bases respectively, with 10 bases between them. CDR3 DNA sequence: TGTGCCTGGAGTGGCCAGTTGAGTGAGCAGTTCTTC. It specifies CAWSGQLSEQFF.

This chain joins TRBV7-9 and TRBJ1-6, with 9 nucleotides matching TRBD1. After removal of 5 bases from V and 9 bases from J, the junction contained 5 bases not matched to a gene. This CDR3 comprises 14 residues. Germline V gene sequence: CDR1 SEHNR, CDR2 FQNEAQ (reference sequence). Here the CDR3 reads CASSPTGGGSPLHF. The CDR3, as DNA: TGTGCCAGCAGCCCGACAGGGGGTGGTTCACCCCTCCACTTT.

The chain couples TRBV10-3 to TRBJ2-7; TRBD1 or TRBD2 may be the D gene (6 bases each). The CDR3 consists of 14 residues. Trimming shortened V by 0 bases and J by 7 bases, and 13 bases separated the two germline ends. The germline gives CDR1 ENHRY, CDR2 SYGVKD. The CDR3 DNA follows: TGTGCCATCAGTGAGTCCTCGGGGGCGAGAGAGCAGTACTTC. It specifies CAISESSGAREQYF.

A few counts support this clone. The chain employs TRBV7-2 and TRBJ1-2; D is undetermined. Germline CDR1 reads SGHTA; CDR2 reads FQGNSA. V lost 1 base and J 8 bases, leaving 11 bases between the germline ends. The CDR3 is 13 amino acids. CDR3 nucleotides: TGTGCCAGCAGCTTAGGGCCCAACAACGGCTACACCTTC. This translates into CASSLGPNNGYTF.

The J gene is TRBJ2-7, the V gene TRBV5-4, with 11 positions matching TRBD2. CDR3 length: 15 amino acids. Germline CDR1 is SGHNT and CDR2 is YYREEE (reference sequence). The V and J ends lost 5 bases and 6 bases, in that order; junction bases with no gene match: 10. CDR3 residues: CASRTPGLAVAEQYF. For the CDR3, the DNA is TGTGCCAGCAGGACTCCGGGACTAGCGGTTGCCGAGCAGTACTTC.

V gene TRBV28 combines with J gene TRBJ2-7, with a tentative D call TRBD1 (6 bases). The V gene's germline CDR1 is MDHEN and CDR2 SYDVKM. The V gene lost 3 bases and the J gene lost 4 bases, with 16 bases spanning the gap. This CDR3 has 15 amino acids. The CDR3: CASSFSRAGAYEQYF. CDR3 in DNA: TGTGCCAGCAGTTTTTCAAGGGCAGGGGCTTACGAGCAGTACTTC.

V usage is TRBV14 and J usage is TRBJ1-1; D is uncertain. Deletions cut 0 bases from V and 0 bases from J, with 8 bases between. CDR3 length: 15 amino acids. Germline CDR1 reads SGHDN; CDR2 reads FVKESK. CDR3 sequence (DNA): TGTGCCAGCAGCCAAGAGCGACAAATGAACACTGAAGCTTTCTTT. Translation gives CASSQERQMNTEAFF.

V is TRBV7-2 and J is TRBJ2-7; D is tentatively TRBD1 or TRBD2 (5 bases each). This CDR3 contains 14 residues. Per germline, CDR1 SGHTA and CDR2 FQGNSA. V lost 1 base and J 7 bases, leaving 14 bases between the germline ends. The CDR3 spells CASSLGGARVEQYF. The DNA of the CDR3 is TGTGCCAGCAGCTTAGGAGGGGCGCGAGTGGAGCAGTACTTC.

This CDR3 is CASSLQLGQPNTEAFF. CDR3 coding DNA: TGTGCCAGCAGCTTGCAACTAGGTCAACCGAACACTGAAGCTTTCTTT. V is TRBV5-5 and J is TRBJ1-1; the D is unclear. The germline CDR1 and CDR2 sequences are SGHKS and YYEKEE (reference sequence). CDR3 size: 16 residues. V lost 1 base and J lost 1, with 14 bases in between. The complete variable domain, with remaining parts taken from reference TRBV5-5 and TRBJ1-1, reads DAGVTQSPTHLIKTRGQQVTLRCSPISGHKSVSWYQQVLGQGPQFIFQYYEKEERGRGNFPDRFSARQFPNYSSELNVNALLLGDSALYLCASSLQLGQPNTEAFFGQGTRLTVV.

CDR3 DNA sequence: TGTGCCAGCAGCTTAACTCTCACCAGCAGACTCCACTTT. It translates to CASSLTLTSRLHF. The chain carries TRBV7-8 and TRBJ1-6; D is ambiguous. The germline V gene encodes CDR1 SGHVS and CDR2 FQNEAQ. V was pared by 2 bases and J by 16 bases, with 15 bases between. The CDR3 sequence is 13 residues long.

The gene calls are TRBV6-1 and TRBJ1-6; 8 bases are shared with TRBD1. CDR3 length equals 15 residues. The trim removed 5 bases at V and 5 bases at J, leaving 5 bases unmatched. The germline CDR1 and CDR2 sequences are MNHNS and SASEGT. The CDR3 bases are TGTGCCAGCAGTTTTATGACAGGGGATAATTCACCCCTCCACTTT. Translated, it gives CASSFMTGDNSPLHF.

V gene TRBV5-1 combines with J gene TRBJ2-7; 7 bases map to TRBD1. V trimming: 4 bases; J trimming: 5 bases; junction bases outside the gene matches: 12. Germline V CDR1 and CDR2: SGHRS, YFSETQ. This CDR3 is 15 amino acids long. CDR3 nucleotides: TGCGCCAGCAGCCAGGGGGACAGCCGAGCCGACGAGCAGTACTTC. Amino acids: CASSQGDSRADEQYF.

The rearrangement uses TRBV19 and TRBJ1-5; D possibly corresponds to TRBD1 (5 bases). The CDR3 runs to 13 residues. V gave up 2 bases and J gave up 7 bases, with 9 bases separating them. CDR1 and CDR2 (germline): LNHDA, SQIVND (reference sequence). The DNA of the CDR3 is TGTGCCAGTAGTATATCCGAGGGGCAGCCCCAGCATTTT. It codes for CASSISEGQPQHF.

The rearrangement links TRBV19 to TRBJ2-2; 13 positions agree with TRBD2. V dropped 4 bases and J dropped 6; count of bases not matched to a gene: 14. This CDR3 comprises 19 residues. From germline, CDR1 is LNHDA and CDR2 SQIVND (reference sequence). The CDR3 DNA reads TGTGCCAGTAGTAGGTGGGACAGTTGGACTAGCGGGAGTTCCGGGGAGCTGTTTTTT. It yields the protein CASSRWDSWTSGSSGELFF.

V usage is TRBV6-1 and J usage is TRBJ1-1; D is unresolved. Germline loops: CDR1 MNHNS, CDR2 SASEGT. V lost 0 bases, J lost 1 base, and 3 bases lay in between. CDR3 size: 13 residues. CDR3 sequence (DNA): TGTGCCAGCAGTGAAGCATGGAACACTGAAGCTTTCTTT. Its protein is CASSEAWNTEAFF.

The genes are TRBV7-9 and TRBJ2-7, with D unresolved. CDR1 SEHNR and CDR2 FQNEAQ come from the germline V gene (reference sequence). The CDR3 has 16 residues. The ends were cut back, 5 bases at V and 5 bases at J, with 22 bases in the middle. Written as DNA, the CDR3 is TGTGCCAGCAGCCCAGGTCGGGCAGGACGCCCCAACGAGCAGTACTTC. It is translated as CASSPGRAGRPNEQYF.